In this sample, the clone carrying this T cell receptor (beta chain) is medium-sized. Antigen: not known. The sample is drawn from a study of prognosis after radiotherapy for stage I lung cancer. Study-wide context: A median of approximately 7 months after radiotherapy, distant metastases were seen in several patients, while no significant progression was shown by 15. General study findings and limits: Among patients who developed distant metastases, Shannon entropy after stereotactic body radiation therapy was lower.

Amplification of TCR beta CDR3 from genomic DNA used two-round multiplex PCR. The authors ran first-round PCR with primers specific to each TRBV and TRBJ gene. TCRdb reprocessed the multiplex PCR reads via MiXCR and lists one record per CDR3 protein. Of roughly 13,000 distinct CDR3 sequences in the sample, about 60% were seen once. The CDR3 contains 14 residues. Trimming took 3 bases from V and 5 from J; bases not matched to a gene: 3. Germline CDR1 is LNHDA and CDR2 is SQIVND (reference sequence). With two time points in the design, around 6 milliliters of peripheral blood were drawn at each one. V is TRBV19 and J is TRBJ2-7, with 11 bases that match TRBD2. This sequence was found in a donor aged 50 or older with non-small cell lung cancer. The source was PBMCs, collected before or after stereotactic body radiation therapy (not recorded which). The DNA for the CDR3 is TGTGCCAGTAGTATCCTAGCGGGAGGCAACGAGCAGTACTTC. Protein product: CASSILAGGNEQYF.